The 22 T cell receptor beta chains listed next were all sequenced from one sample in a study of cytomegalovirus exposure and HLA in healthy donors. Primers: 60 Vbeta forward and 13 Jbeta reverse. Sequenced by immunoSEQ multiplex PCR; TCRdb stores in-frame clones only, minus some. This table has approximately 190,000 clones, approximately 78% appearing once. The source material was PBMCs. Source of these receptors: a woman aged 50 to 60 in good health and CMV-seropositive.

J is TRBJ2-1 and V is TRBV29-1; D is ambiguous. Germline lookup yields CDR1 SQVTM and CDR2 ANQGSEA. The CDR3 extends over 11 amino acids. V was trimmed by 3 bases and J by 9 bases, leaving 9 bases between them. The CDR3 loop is CSVEVAREQFF. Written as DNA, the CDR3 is TGCAGCGTTGAGGTAGCCCGTGAGCAGTTCTTC.

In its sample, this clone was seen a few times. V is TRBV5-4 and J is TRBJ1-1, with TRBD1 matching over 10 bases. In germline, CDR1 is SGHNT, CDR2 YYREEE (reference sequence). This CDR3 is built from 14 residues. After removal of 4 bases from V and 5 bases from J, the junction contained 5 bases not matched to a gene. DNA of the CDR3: TGTGCCAGCAGCCAACCGGGACAGGGGACTGAAGCTTTCTTT. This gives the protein CASSQPGQGTEAFF.

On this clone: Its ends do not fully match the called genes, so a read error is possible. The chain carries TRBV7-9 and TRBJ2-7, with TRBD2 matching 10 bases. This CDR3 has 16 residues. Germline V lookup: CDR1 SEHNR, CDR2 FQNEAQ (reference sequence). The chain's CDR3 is CSSSLGGLAGAYEQYF. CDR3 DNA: TGTTCCAGCAGCTTAGGCGGGCTAGCGGGGGCCTACGAGCAGTACTTC. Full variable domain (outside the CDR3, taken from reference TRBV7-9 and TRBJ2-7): DTGVSQNPRHKITKRGQNVTFRCDPISEHNRLYWYRQTLGQGPEFLTYFQNEAQLEKSRLLSDRFSAERPKGSFSTLEIQRTEQGDSAMYLCSSSLGGLAGAYEQYFGPGTRLTVT.

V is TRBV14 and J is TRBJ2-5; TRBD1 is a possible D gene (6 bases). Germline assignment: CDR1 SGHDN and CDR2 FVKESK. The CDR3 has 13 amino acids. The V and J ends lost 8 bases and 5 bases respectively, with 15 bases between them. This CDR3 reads CASGQPPGETQYF. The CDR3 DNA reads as TGTGCCAGCGGACAGCCCCCGGGGGAGACCCAGTACTTC.

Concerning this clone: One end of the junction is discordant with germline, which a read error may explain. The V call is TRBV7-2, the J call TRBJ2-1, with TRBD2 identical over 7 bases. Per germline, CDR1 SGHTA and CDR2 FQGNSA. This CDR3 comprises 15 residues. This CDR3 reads CASSLVGGTYNEQFF. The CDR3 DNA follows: TGCGCCAGCAGCTTAGTCGGGGGGACCTACAATGAGCAGTTCTTC. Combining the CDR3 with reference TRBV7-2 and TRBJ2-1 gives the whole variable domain GAGVSQSPSNKVTEKGKDVELRCDPISGHTALYWYRQSLGQGLEFLIYFQGNSAPDKSGLPSDRFSAERTGGSVSTLTIQRTQQEDSAVYLCASSLVGGTYNEQFFGPGTRLTVL.

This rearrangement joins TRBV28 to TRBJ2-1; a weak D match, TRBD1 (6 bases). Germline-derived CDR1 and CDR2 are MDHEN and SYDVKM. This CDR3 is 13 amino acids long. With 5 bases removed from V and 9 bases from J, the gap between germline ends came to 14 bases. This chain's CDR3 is CASSPWDIGEQFF. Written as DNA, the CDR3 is TGTGCCAGCAGTCCCTGGGACATCGGTGAGCAGTTCTTC.

Written as DNA, the CDR3 is TGTGCCAACCAGCGGGAGGGTAGGAATGAGCAGTTCTTC. This translates into CANQREGRNEQFF. This sequence joins TRBV10-3 and TRBJ2-1, with 10 bases lining up with TRBD2. The CDR3 is made up of 13 amino acids. Germline trimming cut 10 bases from V and 7 bases from J; bases unmatched to any gene: 7. CDR1 and CDR2 (germline): ENHRY, SYGVKD.

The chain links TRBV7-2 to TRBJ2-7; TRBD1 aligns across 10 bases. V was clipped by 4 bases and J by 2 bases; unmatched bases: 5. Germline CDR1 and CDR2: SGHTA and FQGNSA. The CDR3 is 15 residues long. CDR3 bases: TGTGCCAGCAGCTCTGACAGGGGGCGGGCCTACGAGCAGTACTTC. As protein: CASSSDRGRAYEQYF.

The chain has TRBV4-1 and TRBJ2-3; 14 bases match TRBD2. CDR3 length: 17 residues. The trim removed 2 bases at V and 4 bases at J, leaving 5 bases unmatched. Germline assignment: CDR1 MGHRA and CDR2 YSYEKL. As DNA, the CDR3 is TGCGCCAGCAGCCAATCCCGACTAGCGGGAGGGCCAGATACGCAGTATTTT. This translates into CASSQSRLAGGPDTQYF.

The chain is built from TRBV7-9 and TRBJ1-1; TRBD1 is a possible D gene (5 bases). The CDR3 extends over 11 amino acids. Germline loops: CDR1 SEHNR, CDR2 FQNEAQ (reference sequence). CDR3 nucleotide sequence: TGTTCCGGCGGGGCCGAAACTGAAGCTTTCTTT. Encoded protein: CSGGAETEAFF.

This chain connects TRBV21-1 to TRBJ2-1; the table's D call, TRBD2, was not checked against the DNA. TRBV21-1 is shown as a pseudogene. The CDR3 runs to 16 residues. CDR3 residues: CASSNRLAGGYNEQFF. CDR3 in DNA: TGTGCCAGCAGCAACCGACTAGCGGGGGGCTACAATGAGCAGTTCTTC.

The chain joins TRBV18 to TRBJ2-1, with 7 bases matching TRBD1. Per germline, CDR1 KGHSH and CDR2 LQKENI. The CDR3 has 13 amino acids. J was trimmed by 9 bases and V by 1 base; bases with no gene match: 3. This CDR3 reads CASSPLQGSEQFF. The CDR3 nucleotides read TGTGCCAGCTCACCACTACAGGGGAGTGAGCAGTTCTTC.

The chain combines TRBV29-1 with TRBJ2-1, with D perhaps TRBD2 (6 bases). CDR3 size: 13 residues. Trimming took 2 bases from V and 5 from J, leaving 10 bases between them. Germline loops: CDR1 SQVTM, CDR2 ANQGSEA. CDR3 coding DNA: TGCAGCGTTGAAACTAGCACGCACAATGAGCAGTTCTTC. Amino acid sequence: CSVETSTHNEQFF.

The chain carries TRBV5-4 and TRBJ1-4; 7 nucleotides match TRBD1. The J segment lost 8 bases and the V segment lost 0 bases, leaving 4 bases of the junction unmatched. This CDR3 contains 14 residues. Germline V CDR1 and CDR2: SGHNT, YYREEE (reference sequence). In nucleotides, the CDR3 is TGTGCCAGCAGCTTGGAACAGGGGAGGGAAAAACTGTTTTTT. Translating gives CASSLEQGREKLFF. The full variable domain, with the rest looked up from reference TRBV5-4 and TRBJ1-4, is ETGVTQSPTHLIKTRGQQVTLRCSSQSGHNTVSWYQQALGQGPQFIFQYYREEENGRGNFPPRFSGLQFPNYSSELNVNALELDDSALYLCASSLEQGREKLFFGSGTQLSVL.

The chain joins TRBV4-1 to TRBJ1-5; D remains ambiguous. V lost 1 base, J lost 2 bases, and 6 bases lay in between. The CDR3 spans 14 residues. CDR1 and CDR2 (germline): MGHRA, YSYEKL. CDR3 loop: CASSQVAGNQPQHF. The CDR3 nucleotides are TGCGCCAGCAGCCAAGTAGCGGGCAATCAGCCCCAGCATTTT.

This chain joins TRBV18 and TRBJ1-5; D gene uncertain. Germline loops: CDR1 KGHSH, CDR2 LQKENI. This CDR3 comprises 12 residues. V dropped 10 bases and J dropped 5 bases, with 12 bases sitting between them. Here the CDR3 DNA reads TGTGCCACTAGGTTGGGAGATCAGCCCCAGCATTTT. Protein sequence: CATRLGDQPQHF.

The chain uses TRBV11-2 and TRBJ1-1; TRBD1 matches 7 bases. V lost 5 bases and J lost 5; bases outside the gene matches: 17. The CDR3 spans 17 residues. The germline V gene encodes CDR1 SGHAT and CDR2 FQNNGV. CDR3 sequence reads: CASSRDWDSPSGTEAFF. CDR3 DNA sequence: TGTGCCAGCAGCCGAGATTGGGACAGCCCCTCGGGGACTGAAGCTTTCTTT.

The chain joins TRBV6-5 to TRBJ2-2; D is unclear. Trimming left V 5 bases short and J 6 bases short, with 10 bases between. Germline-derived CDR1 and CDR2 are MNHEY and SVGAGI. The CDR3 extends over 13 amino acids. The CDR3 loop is CASSHFGAGELFF. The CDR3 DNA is TGTGCCAGCAGTCACTTTGGAGCCGGGGAGCTGTTTTTT.

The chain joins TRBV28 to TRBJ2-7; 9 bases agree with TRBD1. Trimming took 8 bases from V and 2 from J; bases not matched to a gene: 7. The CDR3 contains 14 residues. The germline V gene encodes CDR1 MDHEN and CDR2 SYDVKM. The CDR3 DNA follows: TGTGCCAGCTCCACAGGGGGCCGAACCTACGAGCAGTACTTC. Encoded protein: CASSTGGRTYEQYF.

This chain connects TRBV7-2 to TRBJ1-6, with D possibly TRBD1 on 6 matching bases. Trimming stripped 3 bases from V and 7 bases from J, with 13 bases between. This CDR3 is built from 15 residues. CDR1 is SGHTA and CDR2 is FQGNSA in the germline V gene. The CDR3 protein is CASSLRGQANSPLHF. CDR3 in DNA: TGTGCCAGCAGCTTGCGGGGGCAGGCCAATTCACCCCTCCACTTT.

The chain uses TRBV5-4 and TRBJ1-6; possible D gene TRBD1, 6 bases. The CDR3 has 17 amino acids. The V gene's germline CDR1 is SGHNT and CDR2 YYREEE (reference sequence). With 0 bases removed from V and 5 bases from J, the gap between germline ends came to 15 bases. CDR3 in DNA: TGTGCCAGCAGCTTGGCACTACAGGGCATGGATAATTCACCCCTCCACTTT. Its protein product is CASSLALQGMDNSPLHF.

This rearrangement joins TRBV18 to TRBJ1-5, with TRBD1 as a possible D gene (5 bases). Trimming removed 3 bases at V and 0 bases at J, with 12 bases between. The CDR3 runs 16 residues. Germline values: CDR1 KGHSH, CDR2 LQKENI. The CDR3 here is CASSPQGIGSNQPQHF. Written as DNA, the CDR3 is TGTGCCAGCTCACCTCAGGGTATCGGTAGCAATCAGCCCCAGCATTTT. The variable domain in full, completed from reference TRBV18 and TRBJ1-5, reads NAGVMQNPRHLVRRRGQEARLRCSPMKGHSHVYWYRQLPEEGLKFMVYLQKENIIDESGMPKERFSAEFPKEGPSILRIQQVVRGDSAAYFCASSPQGIGSNQPQHFGDGTRLSIL.